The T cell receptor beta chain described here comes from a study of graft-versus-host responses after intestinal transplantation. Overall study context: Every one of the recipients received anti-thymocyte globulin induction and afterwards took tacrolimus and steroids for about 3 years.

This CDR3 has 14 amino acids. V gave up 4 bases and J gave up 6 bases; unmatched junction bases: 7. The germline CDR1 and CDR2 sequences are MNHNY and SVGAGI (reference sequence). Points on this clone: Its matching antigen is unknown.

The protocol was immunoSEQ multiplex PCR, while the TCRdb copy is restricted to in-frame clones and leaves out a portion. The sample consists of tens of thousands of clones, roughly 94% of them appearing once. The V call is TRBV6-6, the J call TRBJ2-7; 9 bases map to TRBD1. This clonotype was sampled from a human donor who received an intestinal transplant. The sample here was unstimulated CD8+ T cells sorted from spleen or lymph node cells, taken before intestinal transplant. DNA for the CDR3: TGTGCCAGCAGTTCCCCCGGGACAGGGTCCGAGCAGTACTTC. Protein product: CASSSPGTGSEQYF.